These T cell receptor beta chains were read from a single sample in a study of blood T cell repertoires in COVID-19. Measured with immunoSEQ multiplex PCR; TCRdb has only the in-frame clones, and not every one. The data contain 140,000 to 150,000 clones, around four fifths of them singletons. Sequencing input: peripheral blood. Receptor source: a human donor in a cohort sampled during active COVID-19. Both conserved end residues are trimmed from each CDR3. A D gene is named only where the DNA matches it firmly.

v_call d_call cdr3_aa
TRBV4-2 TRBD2 ASSQDMASGAGELF
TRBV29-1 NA SATVELFYGYT
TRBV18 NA ASSPFLGEYNEQF
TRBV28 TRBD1 ASSGQGVESGNQPQH
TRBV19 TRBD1 ASSQGTAANYGYT
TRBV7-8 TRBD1 ASSSWGQFGSNQPQH
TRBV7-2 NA ASSLRGYEQY
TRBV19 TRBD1 ASSPSGQNYGYT
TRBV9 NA ASSVASNQPQH
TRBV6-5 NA ASSYGQGNEKLF
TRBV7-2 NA ASSSSRGSEAF
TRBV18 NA ASSPTGSNTEAF